Following are 10 T cell receptor beta chains from one sample sequenced in a study of blood T cell repertoires in COVID-19. Profiling relied on immunoSEQ multiplex PCR, and the TCRdb table lists in-frame clones only, not all of them. The repertoire includes about 370,000 clones, over 75% of them detected once, and approximately 1% sits in the top ten. Material for sequencing was PBMCs or T cells enriched from blood (not recorded which). Receptors were obtained from a man younger than 35 who had recovered from COVID-19.

This clone was counted only a few times. This rearrangement joins TRBV9 to TRBJ1-2; D not resolved. The CDR3 is 13 residues long. The germline CDR1 and CDR2 sequences are SGDLS and YYNGEE. Trimming removed 0 bases from V and 3 bases from J, with 6 bases in between. This CDR3 reads CASSVDNDYGYTF. CDR3 DNA sequence: TGTGCCAGCAGCGTAGACAATGACTATGGCTACACCTTC.

The chain has TRBV11-3 and TRBJ2-5, with 7 bases fitting TRBD2. V dropped 3 bases and J dropped 9; count of bases not matched to a gene: 4. This CDR3 contains 12 residues. Germline V gives CDR1 SGHNT, CDR2 YENEEA. The CDR3 nucleotides read TGTGCCAGCAGCTTCGCTCGGGGGGCCCAGTACTTC. Translated: CASSFARGAQYF. Drawing the rest from reference TRBV11-3 and TRBJ2-5, the complete variable domain is EAGVVQSPRYKIIEKKQPVAFWCNPISGHNTLYWYLQNLGQGPELLIRYENEEAVDDSQLPKDRFSAERLKGVDSTLKIQPAELGDSAVYLCASSFARGAQYFGPGTRLLVL.

The chain uses TRBV5-1 and TRBJ1-5; D is unresolved. This CDR3 is built from 15 residues. With 1 base removed from V and 0 bases from J, the gap between germline ends came to 8 bases. The germline V gene encodes CDR1 SGHRS and CDR2 YFSETQ. The CDR3 sequence: CASSLLAGSNQPQHF. The CDR3 DNA reads as TGCGCCAGCAGCTTGTTGGCTGGTAGCAATCAGCCCCAGCATTTT.

CDR3 amino acids: CASSSTGTFSYEQYF. The CDR3 DNA reads as TGTGCCAGCAGCTCGACCGGGACATTTTCCTACGAGCAGTACTTC. The rearrangement joins TRBV11-2 to TRBJ2-7; D perhaps matches TRBD1 (6 bases). Per the germline V gene, CDR1 is SGHAT and CDR2 is FQNNGV. The CDR3 consists of 15 residues. Trimming took 4 bases from V and 1 from J, leaving 14 bases between them.

The V and J genes are TRBV7-9 and TRBJ2-5; D ambiguous. The germline V gene has CDR1 SEHNR and CDR2 FQNEAQ (reference sequence). This CDR3 spans 15 amino acids. V lost 0 bases, J lost 5 bases, and 13 bases lay in between. As DNA, the CDR3 is TGTGCCAGCAGCTTAGCGTTTACCCGAGTCGAGACCCAGTACTTC. The encoded protein is CASSLAFTRVETQYF.

The chain couples TRBV5-4 to TRBJ2-1, with D maybe TRBD1 (6 bases). V was pared by 4 bases and J by 0 bases, with 17 bases between. CDR1 and CDR2 (germline): SGHNT, YYREEE (reference sequence). The CDR3 covers 17 residues. CDR3 sequence reads: CASSQGQPKSSYNEQFF. In DNA form, the CDR3 reads TGTGCCAGCAGCCAAGGACAGCCAAAGAGCTCCTACAATGAGCAGTTCTTC.

The rearrangement links TRBV7-3 to TRBJ2-3, with 7 bases matching TRBD1. J lost 7 bases, V lost 6 bases, and 7 bases had no gene match. The length of the CDR3 is 13 residues. Germline V gene sequence: CDR1 SGHTA, CDR2 FQGTGA. CDR3 loop: CASSSGTANTQYF. The DNA for the CDR3 is TGTGCCAGCAGTTCCGGGACAGCAAATACGCAGTATTTT.

This clone has just one count. The gene calls are TRBV29-1 and TRBJ1-1; D gene unclear. CDR1 and CDR2 (germline): SQVTM, ANQGSEA. V lost 5 bases, J lost 1 base, and 8 bases lay in between. The CDR3 consists of 12 residues. CDR3 loop: CSVYGRNTEAFF. CDR3 sequence (DNA): TGCAGCGTTTATGGCAGGAACACTGAAGCTTTCTTT.

The CDR3 spells CATLDRGLTGELFF. The CDR3 DNA reads as TGTGCCACTTTGGACAGGGGGCTTACCGGGGAGCTGTTTTTT. The chain joins TRBV19 to TRBJ2-2; TRBD1 matches 11 bases. Germline-derived CDR1 and CDR2 are LNHDA and SQIVND (reference sequence). The V segment lost 10 bases and the J segment 5 bases; nucleotides outside the gene matches: 6. The CDR3 is made up of 14 amino acids.

The chain joins TRBV24-1 to TRBJ2-1; 8 bases fit TRBD2. The V segment lost 5 bases and the J segment 5 bases; nucleotides outside the gene matches: 4. Per the germline V gene, CDR1 is KGHDR and CDR2 is SFDVKD. The CDR3 has 14 amino acids. CDR3 region: CATSGGTRHNEQFF. The CDR3 DNA reads TGTGCCACCAGTGGAGGGACTAGGCACAATGAGCAGTTCTTC.